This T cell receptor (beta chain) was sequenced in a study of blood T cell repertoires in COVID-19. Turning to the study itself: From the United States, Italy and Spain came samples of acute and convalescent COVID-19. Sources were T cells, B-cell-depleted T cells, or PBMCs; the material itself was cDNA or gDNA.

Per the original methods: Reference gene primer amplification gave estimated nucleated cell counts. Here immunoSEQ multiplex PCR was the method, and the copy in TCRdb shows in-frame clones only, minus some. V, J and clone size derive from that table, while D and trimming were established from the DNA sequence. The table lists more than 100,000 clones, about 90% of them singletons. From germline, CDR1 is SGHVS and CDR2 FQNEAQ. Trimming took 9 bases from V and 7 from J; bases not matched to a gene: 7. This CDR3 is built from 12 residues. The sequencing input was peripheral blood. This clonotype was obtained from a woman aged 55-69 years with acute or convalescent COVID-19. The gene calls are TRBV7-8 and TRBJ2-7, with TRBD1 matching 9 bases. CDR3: CARTGGRREQYF. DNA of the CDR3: TGTGCCAGGACAGGGGGACGTCGGGAGCAGTACTTC.